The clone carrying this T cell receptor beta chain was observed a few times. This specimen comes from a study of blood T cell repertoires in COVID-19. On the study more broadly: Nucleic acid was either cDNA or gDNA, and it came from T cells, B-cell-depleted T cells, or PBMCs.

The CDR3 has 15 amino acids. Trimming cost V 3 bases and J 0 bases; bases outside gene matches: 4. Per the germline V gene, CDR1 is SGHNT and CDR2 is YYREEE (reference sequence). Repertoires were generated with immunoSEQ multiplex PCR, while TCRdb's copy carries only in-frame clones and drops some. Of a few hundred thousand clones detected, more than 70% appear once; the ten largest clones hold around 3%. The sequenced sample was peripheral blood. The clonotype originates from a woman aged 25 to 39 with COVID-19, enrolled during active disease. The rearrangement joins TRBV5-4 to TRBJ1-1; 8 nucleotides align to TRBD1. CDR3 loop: CASSSRGPMNTEAFF. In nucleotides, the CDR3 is TGTGCCAGCAGCTCCAGGGGGCCTATGAACACTGAAGCTTTCTTT.